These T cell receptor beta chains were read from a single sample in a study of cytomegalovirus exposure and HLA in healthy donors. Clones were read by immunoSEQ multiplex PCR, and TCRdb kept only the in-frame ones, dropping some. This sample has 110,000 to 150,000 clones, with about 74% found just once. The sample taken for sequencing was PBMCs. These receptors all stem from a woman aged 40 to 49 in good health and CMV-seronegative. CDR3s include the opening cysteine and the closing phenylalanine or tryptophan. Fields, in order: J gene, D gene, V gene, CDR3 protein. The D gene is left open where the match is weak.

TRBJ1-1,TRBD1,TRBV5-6,CASSYPGTAPITEAFF
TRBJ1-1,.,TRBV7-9,CSSSLGEGTEAFF
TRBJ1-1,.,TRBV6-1,CASSPRARGTEAFF
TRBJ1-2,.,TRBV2,CASSEVSGEGGYTF
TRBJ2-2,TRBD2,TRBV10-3,CATLGLAGMTPGELFF
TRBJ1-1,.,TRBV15,CATRRPGGSVSTEAFF
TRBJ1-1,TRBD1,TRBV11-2,CASSALRGKETEAFF
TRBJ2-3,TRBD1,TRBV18,CASSLRTGGLTDTQYF
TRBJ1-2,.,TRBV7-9,CASSLSLESYTF
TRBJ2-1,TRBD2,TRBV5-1,CASSSSGGSYNEQFF
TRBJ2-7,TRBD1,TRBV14,CASSLQTGGMDEQYF
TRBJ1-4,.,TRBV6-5,CASSRRGGVNEKLFF
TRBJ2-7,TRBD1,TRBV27,CASSWGQGGYEQYF
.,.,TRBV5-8,CASRFGTWDDEQYF
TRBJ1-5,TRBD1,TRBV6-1,CAGGQLLERNQPQHF
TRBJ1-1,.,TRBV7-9,CASSLQGLATEAFF
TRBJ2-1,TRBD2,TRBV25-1,CASSEYISSGRYNEQFF
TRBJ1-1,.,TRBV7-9,CASSLTSQENTEAFF
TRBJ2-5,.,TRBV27,CASSFRQGGETQYF
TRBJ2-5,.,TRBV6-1,CASSGWLAIDPETQYF
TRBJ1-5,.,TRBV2,CASSARQKIDYNQPQHF
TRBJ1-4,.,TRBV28,CASSLWGYEKLFF
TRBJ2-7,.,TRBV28,CASSDLIGSYEQYF
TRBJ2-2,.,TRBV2,CASRTGHVNTGELFF
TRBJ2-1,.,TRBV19,CATRTVGTLNEQFF
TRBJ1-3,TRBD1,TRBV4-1,CASRQGASGNTIYF
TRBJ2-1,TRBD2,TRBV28,CASTLLAPENNEQFF
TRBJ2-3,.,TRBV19,CASSHRVFTDTQYF